This T cell receptor (beta chain) derives from a study of T cells in Graves' hyperthyroidism and ophthalmopathy. The CDR3 is 14 residues long. CDR1 is DFQATT and CDR2 is SNEGSKA in the germline V gene (reference sequence). Between the trimmed V and J ends, which lost 5 bases and 7 bases, there was a span of 15 bases. Details on this clonotype: Its target is unknown.

Amplified regions were TCR beta CDR3 sequences from RNA transcripts. HTBI primers were used for first-round RT-PCR of the TCR CDR3. TCRdb reprocessed the multiplex PCR reads with MiXCR, giving one entry per CDR3 protein. The repertoire consists of hundreds of thousands of distinct CDR3 sequences, with about 14% occurring once and the leading ten covering roughly a tenth. Study results and limitations: Blood samples included most of the expanded thyroid clonotypes exceeding 0.001.

The sample taken for sequencing was blood. The chain recombines TRBV20-1 with TRBJ1-6, with a possible D match to TRBD1 (5 bases). The sequence derives from a woman aged 18-29 years with Graves' hyperthyroidism. In DNA, the CDR3 is TGCAGTGCTCTAGTAGGGGCGGGAAATTCACCCCTCCACTTT. Translated, it gives CSALVGAGNSPLHF.